This T cell receptor (beta chain) originates from a study of T cells in Graves' hyperthyroidism and ophthalmopathy. Patients were aged 18 to 65, had disease duration under 2 months, and had newly diagnosed hyperthyroidism. The authors obtained PBMCs from around 10 ml of fresh peripheral blood. Findings and caveats of the study: Stable hyperthyroidism was told apart from ophthalmopathy by a model built on 13 V-J features. Blood samples included most of the expanded thyroid clonotypes exceeding 0.001.

This clonotype was detected many times. The antigen is unknown. Trimming removed 4 bases from V and 1 base from J, with 11 bases in between. This CDR3 comprises 15 residues. In germline, CDR1 is ENHRY, CDR2 SYGVKD. Amplification of TCR beta CDR3 regions used RNA as the template. The HTBI primer set served for first-round RT-PCR of the TCR CDR3. TCRdb reprocessed the multiplex PCR reads with MiXCR, giving one entry per CDR3 protein. The repertoire includes hundreds of thousands of distinct CDR3 sequences, roughly 40% of them detected once, and over 8% sits in the top ten. The chain employs TRBV10-3 and TRBJ1-5, with D maybe TRBD1 (6 bases). What was sequenced was blood. This TCR was sampled from a man between 18 and 35 years old with Graves' hyperthyroidism. The chain's CDR3 is CAISAEGGSNQPQHF. The CDR3 bases are TGTGCCATCAGTGCGGAGGGGGGCAGCAATCAGCCCCAGCATTTT.